The rows below give T cell receptor beta chains drawn from one sample of a study of cytomegalovirus exposure and HLA in healthy donors. Sequenced by immunoSEQ multiplex PCR; TCRdb stores in-frame clones only, minus some. This repertoire shows roughly 170,000 clones, roughly 79% found once; its top ten account for about 1.3%. The material sequenced was PBMCs. These receptors were collected from a man younger than 45 in good health and CMV-seronegative. The conserved cysteine and the conserved F or W are not part of the CDR3 here.

CDR3aa: ASSFHSRMGEGRGEQY; v_gene: TRBV11-2
CDR3aa: ASSSTGTDFDEQY; v_gene: TRBV28
CDR3aa: ASSYSRQGANTEAF; v_gene: TRBV7-8
CDR3aa: AWSALGNTQY; v_gene: TRBV30
CDR3aa: ASSGPSGRETQY; v_gene: TRBV19
CDR3aa: ASSQQGAVGELF; v_gene: TRBV5-1
CDR3aa: ASSGGQGTFLHQPQH; v_gene: TRBV18
CDR3aa: ASSGGGGLSGNTIY; v_gene: TRBV9
CDR3aa: AWRADRGVAYEQY; v_gene: TRBV30
CDR3aa: ASRSDRQDQPQH; v_gene: TRBV6-5
CDR3aa: ASSLLAGTGMNTEAF; v_gene: TRBV7-9
CDR3aa: AISDQLLEYNEQF; v_gene: TRBV10-3
CDR3aa: ASSLGQTATNEKLF; v_gene: TRBV5-1
CDR3aa: ASRFLQLDEAF; v_gene: TRBV10-2
CDR3aa: ASSLWAGNTGELF; v_gene: TRBV7-3
CDR3aa: ASSYGGSPGGYT; v_gene: TRBV6-5
CDR3aa: ASSLTGGTGELF; v_gene: TRBV7-6
CDR3aa: ASSQEGTGGLTQY; v_gene: TRBV4-1
CDR3aa: ASSQEETSGSTDTQY; v_gene: TRBV4-3
CDR3aa: ASRQTGGDGANVLT; v_gene: TRBV19
CDR3aa: ASSSREDYEQY; v_gene: TRBV5-4
CDR3aa: SVGASGRVGELF; v_gene: TRBV29-1
CDR3aa: ASSTRQARRGEQY; v_gene: TRBV28
CDR3aa: SVRLAGGPGGSTDTQY; v_gene: TRBV29-1
CDR3aa: SSSLAGGQPQH; v_gene: TRBV7-9
CDR3aa: ASSLDDSTGNTIY; v_gene: TRBV5-1
CDR3aa: ASSLVKGGFQETQY; v_gene: TRBV5-6
CDR3aa: ASSSPDREGNTIY; v_gene: TRBV27
CDR3aa: ASSTGFHEQF; v_gene: TRBV19
CDR3aa: ASSLAFSQVIYEQY; v_gene: TRBV5-5
CDR3aa: ASSYTRRGGLF; v_gene: TRBV7-3
CDR3aa: ASSLVPFQETQY; v_gene: TRBV5-6
CDR3aa: ASSPLEGAISNYGYT; v_gene: TRBV6-9
CDR3aa: ASRQTGQDNQPQH; v_gene: TRBV28
CDR3aa: ASSPTLGGLAGREQF; v_gene: TRBV11-2
CDR3aa: ASSSSSPLH; v_gene: TRBV11-2
CDR3aa: ASSPGDGAQETQY; v_gene: TRBV7-8
CDR3aa: ASSPGGTNQPQH; v_gene: TRBV25-1
CDR3aa: ASKDRDEARSYT; v_gene: TRBV19
CDR3aa: ASSSGVTDTQY; v_gene: TRBV5-1
CDR3aa: AIGEGGADTQY; v_gene: TRBV10-3
CDR3aa: ASSLGVDRAREQY; v_gene: TRBV7-8
CDR3aa: ASRSPGAYEQY; v_gene: TRBV28
CDR3aa: ASSFRTGRLAETQY; v_gene: TRBV28
CDR3aa: ASSLTSGGAYEQF; v_gene: TRBV5-1
CDR3aa: AISVQGPVSSEAF; v_gene: TRBV10-3
CDR3aa: ASSPSAGVGYT; v_gene: TRBV11-2
CDR3aa: ASSQLGPNYGYT; v_gene: TRBV7-2
CDR3aa: ASSIVLTGGSEAF; v_gene: TRBV19
CDR3aa: ASKRTGGANSPLH; v_gene: TRBV4-3
CDR3aa: ASYGRGGHSNQPQH; v_gene: TRBV7-6
CDR3aa: ASSRPGTGFQPQH; v_gene: TRBV4-1